This T cell receptor beta chain was sequenced during a study of cytomegalovirus exposure and HLA in healthy donors. Findings and limits, study-wide: Most TCR sequences were seen very rarely across donors, but some public TCRs occurred in many. Associated with cytomegalovirus, according to the listing, were approximately 160 TCR beta chains. In an earlier analysis, in approximately 630 donors, most V segments appeared productive either ~90% or ~30% of the time.

Each of the donors was a healthy bone marrow donor. With 60 Vbeta and 13 Jbeta primers, the PCR was carried out. Profiling relied on immunoSEQ multiplex PCR, and the TCRdb table lists in-frame clones only, not all of them. Among over 100,000 clones listed, roughly 69% were seen once. In the case of this clone: Its target is not known. Distinct nucleotide sequences in the sample also encode this CDR3.

V was pared by 3 bases and J by 1 base, with 5 bases of the junction left unmatched. There are 15 residues in the CDR3. Germline-derived CDR1 and CDR2 are KGHSH and LQKENI. This receptor was obtained from a woman aged 70 to 79 in good health and CMV-seropositive. V gene TRBV18 combines with J gene TRBJ1-1; 7 bases fit TRBD1. Sequenced sample: PBMCs. Here the CDR3 DNA reads TGTGCCAGCTCACCCCGACAGGGAGGGAACACTGAAGCTTTCTTT. Translated: CASSPRQGGNTEAFF.